Listed below are T cell receptor beta chains from one sample, sequenced in a study of T cell responses to AZD1222 COVID-19 vaccine. Sequencing used immunoSEQ multiplex PCR; TCRdb keeps in-frame clones, though not all of them. This table has just under 100,000 clones, 70% to 90% appearing once. The sample consisted of peripheral blood, taken on day 0 of AZD1222 vaccination. These receptors originate from an adult in good health. Both conserved end residues are part of each CDR3. The D gene is left open where the match is weak. Size values are once, few and many counts, or a class for expanded clones, and some rows have none.

v_call: TRBV7-9
j_call: TRBJ2-7
clone_size: -
d_call: -
cdr3_nt: TGTGCCAGCAGCTCCCCTGCGGGGGAGCAGTACTTC
cdr3_aa: CASSSPAGEQYF

v_call: TRBV27
j_call: TRBJ2-7
clone_size: few
d_call: TRBD2
cdr3_nt: TGTGCCAGCAGTTTGGGGAGGGACCCCTACGAGCAGTACTTC
cdr3_aa: CASSLGRDPYEQYF

v_call: TRBV15
j_call: TRBJ1-5
clone_size: -
d_call: -
cdr3_nt: TGTGCCACCAGCAGAGATGATTGGGCAGGGGATCAGCCCCAGCATTTT
cdr3_aa: CATSRDDWAGDQPQHF

v_call: TRBV30
j_call: TRBJ2-1
clone_size: -
d_call: TRBD2
cdr3_nt: TGTGCCTGGAGCAATCGGGGCGGTGCGGGGGGGCTCGGTGAGCAGTTCTTC
cdr3_aa: CAWSNRGGAGGLGEQFF

v_call: TRBV6-5
j_call: TRBJ2-7
clone_size: -
d_call: TRBD1
cdr3_nt: TGTGCCAGCAGTTACGGGGACAGTCTCTCCTACGAGCAGTACTTC
cdr3_aa: CASSYGDSLSYEQYF

v_call: TRBV9
j_call: TRBJ2-5
clone_size: -
d_call: TRBD1
cdr3_nt: TGTGCCAGCAGCAAGACAGGGCCCCCTCAAGAGACCCAGTACTTC
cdr3_aa: CASSKTGPPQETQYF

v_call: TRBV29-1
j_call: TRBJ2-5
clone_size: few
d_call: -
cdr3_nt: TGCAGCGCCCGAGGCCCCGGACGGAACGTACGGCAAGAGACCCAGTACTTC
cdr3_aa: CSARGPGRNVRQETQYF

v_call: TRBV27
j_call: TRBJ1-5
clone_size: -
d_call: -
cdr3_nt: TGTGCCAGCAGTTTATGGGGGGGGACTCAGCCCCAGCATTTT
cdr3_aa: CASSLWGGTQPQHF

v_call: TRBV5-1
j_call: TRBJ1-1
clone_size: -
d_call: -
cdr3_nt: TGCGCCAGCAGCGGGGCCCCTGGCGGGACTGAAGCTTTCTTT
cdr3_aa: CASSGAPGGTEAFF

v_call: TRBV25-1
j_call: TRBJ2-5
clone_size: -
d_call: -
cdr3_nt: TGTGCCAGCAGTCGGCCAGACCAAGAGACCCAGTACTTC
cdr3_aa: CASSRPDQETQYF

v_call: TRBV1
j_call: TRBJ2-7
clone_size: -
d_call: -
cdr3_nt: TGCACCAGCAGCCAAGATTTCGAGCAGTACTTC
cdr3_aa: CTSSQDFEQYF

v_call: TRBV3-1/TRBV3-2
j_call: TRBJ2-3
clone_size: -
d_call: TRBD1
cdr3_nt: TGTGCCAGCAGCCGACCGGGACAGGGCCCAGATACGCAGTATTTT
cdr3_aa: CASSRPGQGPDTQYF

v_call: TRBV5-5
j_call: TRBJ1-1
clone_size: once
d_call: -
cdr3_nt: TGTGCCAGCAGCTTGGCCAGGAAGAACACTGAAGCTTTCTTT
cdr3_aa: CASSLARKNTEAFF

v_call: TRBV6-1
j_call: TRBJ1-4
clone_size: -
d_call: -
cdr3_nt: TGTGCCAGCAGACCGGCCGGGGGGGAAAAACTGTTTTTT
cdr3_aa: CASRPAGGEKLFF

v_call: TRBV11-2
j_call: TRBJ2-7
clone_size: -
d_call: TRBD2
cdr3_nt: TGTGCCAGCAGCCCCCTAGCGGGGGGCCGTTACTACGAGCAGTACTTC
cdr3_aa: CASSPLAGGRYYEQYF

v_call: TRBV10-2
j_call: TRBJ1-1
clone_size: -
d_call: -
cdr3_nt: TGCGCCAGCAAGGTCGTGCTTGAAGGTGAAGCTTTCTTT
cdr3_aa: CASKVVLEGEAFF

v_call: TRBV10-2
j_call: TRBJ1-2
clone_size: -
d_call: -
cdr3_nt: TGCGCCAGCAGTGAGGTGGGGGCTGGCGATGGCTACACCTTC
cdr3_aa: CASSEVGAGDGYTF

v_call: TRBV7-8
j_call: TRBJ2-5
clone_size: -
d_call: -
cdr3_nt: TGTGCCAGCAGCTTAGCGGGTGGGCCGTGGACCCAGTACTTC
cdr3_aa: CASSLAGGPWTQYF

v_call: TRBV12-3/TRBV12-4
j_call: TRBJ1-6
clone_size: -
d_call: -
cdr3_nt: TGTGCCAGCAGTTTAATGGGGAATTCACCCCTCCACTTT
cdr3_aa: CASSLMGNSPLHF

v_call: TRBV12-3/TRBV12-4
j_call: TRBJ2-2
clone_size: -
d_call: -
cdr3_nt: TGTGCCAGCAGAGGCACCGGGGAGCTGTTTTTT
cdr3_aa: CASRGTGELFF

v_call: TRBV7-8
j_call: TRBJ2-3
clone_size: -
d_call: -
cdr3_nt: TGTGCCAGCAGCTTCCGCGGGTCCCCAGGGACAGATACGCAGTATTTT
cdr3_aa: CASSFRGSPGTDTQYF

v_call: TRBV30
j_call: TRBJ1-5
clone_size: -
d_call: TRBD1
cdr3_nt: TGTGCCTGGAGTCTCGGACAGGAAAATCAGCCCCAGCATTTT
cdr3_aa: CAWSLGQENQPQHF